The sequence of this T cell receptor (beta chain) was determined in a study of Graves' ophthalmopathy and Graves' hyperthyroidism. The wider study: Peripheral blood sampling occurred at initial diagnosis, before any treatment.

Germline V gene lookup returns CDR1 KGHSH and CDR2 LQKENI. The CDR3 covers 13 residues. The V gene end was trimmed by 4 bases and the J gene end by 5 bases; junction bases not matched to a gene: 5. Ophthalmopathy donors' eye disease showed moderate-to-severe activity, CAS of at least 3, NOSPECS of at least 4 and duration under 3 months. Amplifying from RNA transcripts, the study obtained TCR beta CDR3 regions. After a first-round RT-PCR with HTBI primers, a second-round multiplex PCR was run. TCRdb processed the multiplex PCR reads anew with MiXCR; each CDR3 protein has one entry. The repertoire holds around 600,000 distinct CDR3 sequences, with about two fifths as singletons.

The chain employs TRBV18 and TRBJ2-7; the match to TRBD2 covers 7 bases. Sequencing was carried out using peripheral blood. The source is an adult man with Graves' ophthalmopathy. The CDR3 reads CASSRRGVDEQYF. In DNA, the CDR3 is TGTGCCAGCTCACGACGGGGGGTGGACGAGCAGTACTTC. Looking up the rest from reference TRBV18 and TRBJ2-7 gives the full variable domain: NAGVMQNPRHLVRRRGQEARLRCSPMKGHSHVYWYRQLPEEGLKFMVYLQKENIIDESGMPKERFSAEFPKEGPSILRIQQVVRGDSAAYFCASSRRGVDEQYFGPGTRLTVT.